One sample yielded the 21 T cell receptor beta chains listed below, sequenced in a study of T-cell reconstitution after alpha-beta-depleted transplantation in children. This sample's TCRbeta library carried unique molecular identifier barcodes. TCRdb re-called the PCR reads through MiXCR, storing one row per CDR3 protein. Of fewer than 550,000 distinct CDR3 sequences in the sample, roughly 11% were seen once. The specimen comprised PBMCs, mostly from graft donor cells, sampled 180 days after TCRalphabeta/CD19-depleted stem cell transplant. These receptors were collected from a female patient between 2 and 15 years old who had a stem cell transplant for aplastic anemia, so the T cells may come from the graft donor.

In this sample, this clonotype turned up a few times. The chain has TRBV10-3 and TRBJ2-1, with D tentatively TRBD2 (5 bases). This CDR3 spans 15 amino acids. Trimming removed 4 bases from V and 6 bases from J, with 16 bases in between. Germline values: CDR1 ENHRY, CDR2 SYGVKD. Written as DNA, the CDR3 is TGTGCCATCAGTGCTAACCTTGACTATCCCAATGAGCAGTTCTTC. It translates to CAISANLDYPNEQFF.

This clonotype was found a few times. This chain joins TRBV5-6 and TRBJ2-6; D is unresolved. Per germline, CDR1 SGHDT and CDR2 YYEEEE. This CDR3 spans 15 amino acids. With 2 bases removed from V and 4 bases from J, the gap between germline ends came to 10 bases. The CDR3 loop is CASSFVPTGANVLTF. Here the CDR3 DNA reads TGTGCCAGCAGCTTCGTCCCGACCGGGGCCAACGTCCTGACTTTC.

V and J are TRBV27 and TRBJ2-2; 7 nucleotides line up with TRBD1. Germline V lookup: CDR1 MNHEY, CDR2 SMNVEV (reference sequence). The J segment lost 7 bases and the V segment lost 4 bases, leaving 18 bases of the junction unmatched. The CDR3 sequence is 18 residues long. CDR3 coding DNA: TGTGCCAGCAGTTCCGTTTCGAGAGGGGGCGCGTTTCACGGGGAGCTGTTTTTT. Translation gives CASSSVSRGGAFHGELFF.

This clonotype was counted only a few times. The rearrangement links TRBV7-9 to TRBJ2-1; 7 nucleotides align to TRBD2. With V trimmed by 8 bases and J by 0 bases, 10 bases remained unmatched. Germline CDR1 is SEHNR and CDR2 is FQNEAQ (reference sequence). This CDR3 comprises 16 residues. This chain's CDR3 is CASGPTKRGSYNEQFF. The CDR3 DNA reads TGTGCCAGCGGACCGACGAAGCGGGGCTCCTACAATGAGCAGTTCTTC. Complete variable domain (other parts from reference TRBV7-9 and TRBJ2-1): DTGVSQNPRHKITKRGQNVTFRCDPISEHNRLYWYRQTLGQGPEFLTYFQNEAQLEKSRLLSDRFSAERPKGSFSTLEIQRTEQGDSAMYLCASGPTKRGSYNEQFFGPGTRLTVL.

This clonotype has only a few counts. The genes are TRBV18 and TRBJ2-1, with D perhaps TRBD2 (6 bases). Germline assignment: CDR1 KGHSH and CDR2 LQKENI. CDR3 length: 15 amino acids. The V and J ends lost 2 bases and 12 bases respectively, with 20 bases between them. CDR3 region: CASSPTDRVRGTQFF. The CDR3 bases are TGTGCCAGCTCACCAACGGATCGGGTTCGCGGGACGCAGTTCTTC.

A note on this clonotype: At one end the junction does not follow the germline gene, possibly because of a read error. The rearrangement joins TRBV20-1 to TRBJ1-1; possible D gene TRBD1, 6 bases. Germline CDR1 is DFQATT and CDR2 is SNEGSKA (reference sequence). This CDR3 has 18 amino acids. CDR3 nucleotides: TGCTGTGCTAGAGGGGGGCCGGGAGGCGGCGCGTCGAACACTGAAGCTTTCTTT. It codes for CCARGGPGGGASNTEAFF.

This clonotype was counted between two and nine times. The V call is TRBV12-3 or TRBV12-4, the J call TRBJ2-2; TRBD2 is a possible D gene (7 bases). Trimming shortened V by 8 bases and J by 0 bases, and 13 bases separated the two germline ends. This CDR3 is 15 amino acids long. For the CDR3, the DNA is TGTGCCAGCCGGGGGCTAGCGGCGAACACCGGGGAGCTGTTTTTT. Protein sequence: CASRGLAANTGELFF.

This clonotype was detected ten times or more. DNA of the CDR3: TGCGCCAGCAGCTTGCGGCCGGGTACAGATACGCAGTATTTT. Its translation: CASSLRPGTDTQYF. The chain carries TRBV5-1 and TRBJ2-3, with unresolved D. Germline V gene lookup returns CDR1 SGHRS and CDR2 YFSETQ. This CDR3 contains 14 residues. Trimming left V 1 base short and J 3 bases short, with 9 bases between. Combining the CDR3 with reference TRBV5-1 and TRBJ2-3 gives the whole variable domain KAGVTQTPRYLIKTRGQQVTLSCSPISGHRSVSWYQQTPGQGLQFLFEYFSETQRNKGNFPGRFSGRQFSNSRSEMNVSTLELGDSALYLCASSLRPGTDTQYFGPGTRLTVL.

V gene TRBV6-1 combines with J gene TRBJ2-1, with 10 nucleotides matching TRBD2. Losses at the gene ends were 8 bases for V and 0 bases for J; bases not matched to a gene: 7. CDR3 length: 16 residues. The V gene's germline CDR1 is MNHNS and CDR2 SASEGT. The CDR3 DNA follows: TGTGCCAGCCACTTAGCGGGAGGAAGCTCCTACAATGAGCAGTTCTTC. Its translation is CASHLAGGSSYNEQFF.

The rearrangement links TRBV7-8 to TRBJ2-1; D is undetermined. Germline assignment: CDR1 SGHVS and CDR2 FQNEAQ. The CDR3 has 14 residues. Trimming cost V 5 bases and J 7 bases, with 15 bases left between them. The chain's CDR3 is CASSPPGYGNEQFF. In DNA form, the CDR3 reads TGTGCCAGCAGCCCACCGGGTTACGGGAATGAGCAGTTCTTC.

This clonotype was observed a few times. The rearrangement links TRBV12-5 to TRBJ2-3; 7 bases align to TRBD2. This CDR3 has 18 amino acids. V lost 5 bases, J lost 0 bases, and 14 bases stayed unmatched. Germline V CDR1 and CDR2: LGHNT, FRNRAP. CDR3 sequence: CASGLGSLAISSTDTQYF. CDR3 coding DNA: TGTGCTAGTGGTCTTGGGTCACTAGCGATCAGCAGCACAGATACGCAGTATTTT.

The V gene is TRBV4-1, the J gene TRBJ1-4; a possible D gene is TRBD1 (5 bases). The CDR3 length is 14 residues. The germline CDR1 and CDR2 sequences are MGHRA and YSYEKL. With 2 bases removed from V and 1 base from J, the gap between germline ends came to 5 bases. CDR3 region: CASSQTGTNEKLFF. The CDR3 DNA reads TGCGCCAGCAGCCAAACAGGAACTAATGAAAAACTGTTTTTT.

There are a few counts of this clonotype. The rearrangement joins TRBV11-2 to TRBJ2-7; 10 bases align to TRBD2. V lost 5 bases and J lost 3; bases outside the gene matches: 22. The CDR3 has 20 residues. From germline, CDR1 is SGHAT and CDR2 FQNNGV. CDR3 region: CASSPRENSGRLPRYYEQYF. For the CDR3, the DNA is TGTGCCAGCAGCCCCCGGGAAAATAGCGGGAGGCTCCCCCGCTACTACGAGCAGTACTTC.

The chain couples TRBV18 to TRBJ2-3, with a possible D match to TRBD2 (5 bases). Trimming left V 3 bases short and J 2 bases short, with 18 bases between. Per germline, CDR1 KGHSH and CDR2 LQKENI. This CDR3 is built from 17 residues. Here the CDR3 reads CASSPTLRLADTDTQYF. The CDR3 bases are TGTGCCAGCTCACCCACCCTTCGGCTAGCAGACACAGATACGCAGTATTTT.

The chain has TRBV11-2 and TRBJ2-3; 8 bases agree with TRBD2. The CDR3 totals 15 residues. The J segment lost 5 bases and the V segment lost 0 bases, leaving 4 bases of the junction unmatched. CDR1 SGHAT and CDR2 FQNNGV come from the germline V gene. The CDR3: CASSLDLLAVDTQYF. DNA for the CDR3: TGTGCCAGCAGCTTAGATCTACTAGCGGTAGATACGCAGTATTTT.

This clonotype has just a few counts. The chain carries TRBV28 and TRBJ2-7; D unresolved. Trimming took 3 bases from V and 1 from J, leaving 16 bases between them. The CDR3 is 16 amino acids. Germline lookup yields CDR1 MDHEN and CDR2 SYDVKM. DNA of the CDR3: TGTGCCAGCAGTTTCGGGTTTGGCAGTAGGTCCTACGAGCAGTACTTC. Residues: CASSFGFGSRSYEQYF.

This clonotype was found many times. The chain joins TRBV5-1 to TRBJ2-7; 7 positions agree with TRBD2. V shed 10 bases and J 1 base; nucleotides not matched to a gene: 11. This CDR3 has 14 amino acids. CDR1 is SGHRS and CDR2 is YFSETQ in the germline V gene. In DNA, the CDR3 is TGCGCCGGGAGGGCAGGGAAAGCGTCCTACGAGCAGTACTTC. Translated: CAGRAGKASYEQYF.

The CDR3 here is CASSVSGGDSYNEQFF. In DNA, the CDR3 is TGTGCCAGCAGTGTTAGCGGGGGCGATTCCTACAATGAGCAGTTCTTC. This chain joins TRBV28 and TRBJ2-1; 9 nucleotides match TRBD2. CDR3 size: 16 residues. Per germline, CDR1 MDHEN and CDR2 SYDVKM. V was clipped by 5 bases and J by 1 base; unmatched bases: 6. Together with reference TRBV28 and TRBJ2-1, the CDR3 gives the full variable domain: DVKVTQSSRYLVKRTGEKVFLECVQDMDHENMFWYRQDPGLGLRLIYFSYDVKMKEKGDIPEGYSVSREKKERFSLILESASTNQTSMYLCASSVSGGDSYNEQFFGPGTRLTVL.

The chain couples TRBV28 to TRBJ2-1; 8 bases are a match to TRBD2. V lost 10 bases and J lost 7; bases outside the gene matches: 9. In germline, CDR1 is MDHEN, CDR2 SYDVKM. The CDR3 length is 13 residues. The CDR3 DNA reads TGTGCCACACGGGAGGGCCGGAATAATGAGCAGTTCTTC. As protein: CATREGRNNEQFF.

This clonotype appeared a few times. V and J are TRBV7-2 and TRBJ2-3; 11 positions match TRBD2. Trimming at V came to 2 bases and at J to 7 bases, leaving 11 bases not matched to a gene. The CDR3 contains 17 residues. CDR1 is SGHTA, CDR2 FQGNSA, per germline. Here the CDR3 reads CASSLLGLAGPGNTQYF. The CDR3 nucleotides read TGTGCCAGCAGCTTATTAGGACTAGCGGGCCCCGGAAATACGCAGTATTTT.

The CDR3 DNA is TGTGCCAGCAGTTTAAAGGACAGGGGATACGAGCAGTACGTC. Its translation: CASSLKDRGYEQYV. V and J are TRBV27 and TRBJ2-7, with 9 bases identical to TRBD1. CDR3 length: 14 amino acids. Germline V gene sequence: CDR1 MNHEY, CDR2 SMNVEV (reference sequence). With V trimmed by 2 bases and J by 4 bases, 3 bases remained unmatched.